Listed below are T cell receptor beta chains from one sample, sequenced in a study of cytomegalovirus exposure and HLA in healthy donors. Profiling relied on immunoSEQ multiplex PCR, and the TCRdb table lists in-frame clones only, not all of them. Of 150,000 or so clones detected, 86% appear once; the ten largest clones hold approximately 2%. Source material: PBMCs. These receptors originate from a human donor in good health. Both conserved end residues are part of each CDR3. Fields, in order: J gene, clone size, V gene, D gene, CDR3 length, CDR3 protein, CDR3 DNA. The D gene is left open where the match is weak. Clone size is shown for a subset of rows, as once, few, many or a class of expanded clone.

j_call: TRBJ1-4; clone_size: many; v_call: TRBV4-2; d_call: NA; cdr3_length: 16; cdr3_aa: CASSQDRGRGNEKLFF; cdr3_nt: TGTGCCAGCAGCCAAGACAGGGGCAGGGGTAATGAAAAACTGTTTTTT
j_call: TRBJ2-7; clone_size: NA; v_call: TRBV27; d_call: TRBD1; cdr3_length: 15; cdr3_aa: CASSFQTGSYYEQYF; cdr3_nt: TGTGCCAGCAGTTTCCAGACAGGGTCGTACTACGAGCAGTACTTC
j_call: TRBJ2-1; clone_size: NA; v_call: TRBV18; d_call: TRBD1; cdr3_length: 16; cdr3_aa: CASSPQQGASYNEQFF; cdr3_nt: TGTGCCAGCTCACCACAGCAGGGGGCGTCCTACAATGAGCAGTTCTTC
j_call: TRBJ1-2; clone_size: once; v_call: TRBV6-5; d_call: NA; cdr3_length: 15; cdr3_aa: CASSYAREPNYGYTF; cdr3_nt: TGTGCCAGCAGTTACGCCAGGGAACCTAACTATGGCTACACCTTC
j_call: TRBJ2-7; clone_size: NA; v_call: TRBV7-2; d_call: TRBD2; cdr3_length: 14; cdr3_aa: CASSPDGGTYEQYF; cdr3_nt: TGTGCCAGCAGTCCGGACGGGGGGACCTACGAGCAGTACTTC
j_call: TRBJ2-1; clone_size: NA; v_call: TRBV6-5; d_call: TRBD1; cdr3_length: 14; cdr3_aa: CASTTGGSYNEQFF; cdr3_nt: TGTGCCAGCACCACAGGGGGCTCCTACAATGAGCAGTTCTTC
j_call: TRBJ1-4; clone_size: NA; v_call: TRBV10-3; d_call: NA; cdr3_length: 18; cdr3_aa: CAISESIYVGGSNEKLFF; cdr3_nt: TGTGCCATCAGTGAGTCGATTTACGTCGGGGGATCTAATGAAAAACTGTTTTTT
j_call: TRBJ1-6; clone_size: NA; v_call: TRBV21-1; d_call: NA; cdr3_length: 14; cdr3_aa: CASHTGPLNSPLHF; cdr3_nt: TGTGCCAGCCATACAGGCCCCTTAAATTCACCCCTCCACTTT
j_call: TRBJ2-7; clone_size: NA; v_call: TRBV10-2; d_call: TRBD2; cdr3_length: 13; cdr3_aa: CASSRAGVGEQYF; cdr3_nt: TGCGCCAGCAGCCGAGCGGGAGTGGGGGAGCAGTACTTC
j_call: TRBJ1-1; clone_size: NA; v_call: TRBV2; d_call: NA; cdr3_length: 14; cdr3_aa: CASSEVAGEGEAFF; cdr3_nt: TGTGCCAGCAGTGAAGTTGCAGGGGAAGGTGAAGCTTTCTTT
j_call: TRBJ1-5; clone_size: NA; v_call: TRBV4-2; d_call: NA; cdr3_length: 12; cdr3_aa: CASTSGNQPQHF; cdr3_nt: TGTGCCAGCACGAGTGGCAATCAGCCCCAGCATTTT
j_call: TRBJ2-3; clone_size: NA; v_call: TRBV27; d_call: NA; cdr3_length: 13; cdr3_aa: CASRIRGTDTQYF; cdr3_nt: TGTGCCAGCAGGATCCGGGGCACAGATACGCAGTATTTT
j_call: TRBJ2-7; clone_size: few; v_call: TRBV18; d_call: NA; cdr3_length: 13; cdr3_aa: CASSPRDGRGQYF; cdr3_nt: TGTGCCAGCTCACCTCGTGACGGGCGGGGGCAGTACTTC
j_call: TRBJ1-5; clone_size: NA; v_call: TRBV6-4; d_call: TRBD1; cdr3_length: 19; cdr3_aa: CASSLLMRGGIYSNQPQHF; cdr3_nt: TGTGCCAGCAGTCTTTTAATGAGAGGGGGCATTTATAGCAATCAGCCCCAGCATTTT
j_call: TRBJ1-1; clone_size: NA; v_call: TRBV5-6; d_call: NA; cdr3_length: 13; cdr3_aa: CASSFAGGTEAFF; cdr3_nt: TGTGCCAGCAGCTTTGCTGGGGGGACTGAAGCTTTCTTT
j_call: TRBJ1-5; clone_size: NA; v_call: TRBV2; d_call: TRBD1; cdr3_length: 16; cdr3_aa: CASNFKNPDRGQPQHF; cdr3_nt: TGTGCCAGCAACTTTAAAAACCCCGACAGGGGTCAGCCCCAGCATTTT
j_call: TRBJ2-7; clone_size: NA; v_call: TRBV6-1; d_call: NA; cdr3_length: 12; cdr3_aa: CASRGLTYEQYF; cdr3_nt: TGTGCCAGCAGGGGACTTACCTACGAGCAGTACTTC
j_call: TRBJ2-1; clone_size: NA; v_call: TRBV9; d_call: NA; cdr3_length: 12; cdr3_aa: CASSEGGGKQFF; cdr3_nt: TGTGCCAGCAGCGAGGGGGGGGGAAAGCAGTTCTTC
j_call: TRBJ2-7; clone_size: NA; v_call: TRBV7-3; d_call: NA; cdr3_length: 15; cdr3_aa: CASSLRGTRGDEQYF; cdr3_nt: TGTGCCAGCAGCTTAAGGGGGACCAGGGGGGACGAGCAGTACTTC
j_call: TRBJ1-6; clone_size: few; v_call: TRBV2; d_call: NA; cdr3_length: 15; cdr3_aa: CASSTGSSYNSPLHF; cdr3_nt: TGTGCCAGCAGCACAGGGAGCTCCTATAATTCACCCCTCCACTTT
j_call: TRBJ2-7; clone_size: once; v_call: TRBV11-2; d_call: NA; cdr3_length: 14; cdr3_aa: CASSSTTFLYEQYF; cdr3_nt: TGTGCCAGCAGCAGTACTACGTTCCTCTACGAGCAGTACTTC
j_call: TRBJ2-5; clone_size: NA; v_call: TRBV27; d_call: NA; cdr3_length: 13; cdr3_aa: CASSLSSQETQYF; cdr3_nt: TGTGCCAGCAGTTTATCCAGCCAAGAGACCCAGTACTTC
j_call: TRBJ2-1; clone_size: NA; v_call: TRBV5-1; d_call: TRBD2; cdr3_length: 15; cdr3_aa: CASSSGLAGGNEQFF; cdr3_nt: TGCGCCAGCAGCTCGGGACTAGCGGGCGGCAATGAGCAGTTCTTC
j_call: TRBJ2-1; clone_size: NA; v_call: TRBV5-4; d_call: TRBD2; cdr3_length: 15; cdr3_aa: CASSFWGGSYNEQFF; cdr3_nt: TGTGCCAGCAGCTTCTGGGGGGGGTCCTACAATGAGCAGTTCTTC
j_call: TRBJ1-6; clone_size: NA; v_call: TRBV7-3; d_call: TRBD1; cdr3_length: 15; cdr3_aa: CASSSTGAYNSPLHF; cdr3_nt: TGTGCCAGCAGCTCGACAGGGGCCTATAATTCACCCCTCCACTTT
j_call: TRBJ1-1; clone_size: NA; v_call: TRBV28; d_call: TRBD1; cdr3_length: 15; cdr3_aa: CASSVGDRLNTEAFF; cdr3_nt: TGTGCCAGCAGTGTGGGGGACAGGTTGAACACTGAAGCTTTCTTT
j_call: TRBJ2-2; clone_size: NA; v_call: TRBV6-5; d_call: NA; cdr3_length: 15; cdr3_aa: CASLERGGGTGELFF; cdr3_nt: TGTGCCAGCTTGGAGCGAGGTGGCGGCACCGGGGAGCTGTTTTTT
j_call: TRBJ2-7; clone_size: NA; v_call: TRBV5-4; d_call: TRBD2; cdr3_length: 16; cdr3_aa: CASSYTSPAGEVEQYF; cdr3_nt: TGTGCCAGCAGCTATACGTCTCCAGCGGGAGAGGTCGAGCAGTACTTC
j_call: TRBJ2-2; clone_size: NA; v_call: TRBV2; d_call: TRBD2; cdr3_length: 18; cdr3_aa: CASKRAVGWTRNTGELFF; cdr3_nt: TGTGCCAGCAAGCGGGCGGTTGGGTGGACTAGGAACACCGGGGAGCTGTTTTTT
j_call: TRBJ2-1; clone_size: NA; v_call: TRBV9; d_call: TRBD2; cdr3_length: 18; cdr3_aa: CASSPGRSGILINNEQFF; cdr3_nt: TGTGCCAGCAGCCCCGGTCGTAGCGGGATCTTAATTAACAATGAGCAGTTCTTC
j_call: TRBJ2-1; clone_size: NA; v_call: TRBV5-1; d_call: TRBD2; cdr3_length: 14; cdr3_aa: CASSSGTSELGQFF; cdr3_nt: TGCGCCAGCAGCTCCGGGACTAGCGAACTGGGGCAGTTCTTC
j_call: TRBJ1-1; clone_size: NA; v_call: TRBV14; d_call: TRBD1; cdr3_length: 15; cdr3_aa: CASRATGTVNTEAFF; cdr3_nt: TGTGCCAGCAGGGCGACCGGGACAGTGAACACTGAAGCTTTCTTT
j_call: TRBJ1-5; clone_size: NA; v_call: TRBV19; d_call: NA; cdr3_length: 15; cdr3_aa: CASSSRVISNQPQHF; cdr3_nt: TGTGCCAGTAGTTCCAGGGTAATTAGCAATCAGCCCCAGCATTTT
j_call: TRBJ2-7; clone_size: NA; v_call: TRBV11-2; d_call: NA; cdr3_length: 12; cdr3_aa: CASSLGGHEQYF; cdr3_nt: TGTGCCAGCAGCTTAGGTGGCCACGAGCAGTACTTC
j_call: TRBJ1-2; clone_size: NA; v_call: TRBV7-6; d_call: TRBD1; cdr3_length: 17; cdr3_aa: CASSSGTGGPPDYGYTF; cdr3_nt: TGTGCCAGCAGCTCCGGGACAGGGGGCCCTCCCGACTATGGCTACACCTTC
j_call: TRBJ2-3; clone_size: NA; v_call: TRBV28; d_call: NA; cdr3_length: 11; cdr3_aa: CASSGRDTQYF; cdr3_nt: TGTGCCAGCAGTGGTCGGGATACGCAGTATTTT
j_call: TRBJ1-5; clone_size: once; v_call: TRBV5-6; d_call: NA; cdr3_length: 16; cdr3_aa: CASSLWTTFGNQPQHF; cdr3_nt: TGTGCCAGCAGCTTATGGACAACTTTTGGCAATCAGCCCCAGCATTTT
j_call: TRBJ2-7; clone_size: NA; v_call: TRBV6-1; d_call: TRBD1; cdr3_length: 15; cdr3_aa: CASNSRDRVSYEQYF; cdr3_nt: TGTGCCAGCAATTCCAGGGACAGGGTGTCCTACGAGCAGTACTTC